A single sample gave rise to the 29 T cell receptor beta chains below, sequenced in a study of shared clonotypes between healthy human individuals. Terminally differentiated effector memory CD45RA+ cells were excluded from the naive CD8 cells, which were CD45RO-negative and positively selected for CCR7. Assay: immunoSEQ multiplex PCR; the TCRdb copy retains only in-frame clones and omits some. The sample has about 700,000 clones, roughly 94% seen once. The sequenced sample consisted of naive CD8+ T cells sorted from blood. All receptors derive from a young man in good health.

This clone was found once. The chain recombines TRBV11-2 with TRBJ1-6; no firm D call. CDR3 length: 15 amino acids. V lost 4 bases, J lost 2 bases, and 9 bases lay in between. Germline assignment: CDR1 SGHAT and CDR2 FQNNGV. This CDR3 reads CASSSLTTYNSPLHF. The CDR3, as DNA: TGTGCCAGCAGCTCTCTGACAACCTATAATTCACCCCTCCACTTT.

The genes are TRBV19 and TRBJ2-5, with a tentative D call TRBD2 (6 bases). Trimming removed 2 bases from V and 5 bases from J, with 12 bases in between. From germline, CDR1 is LNHDA and CDR2 SQIVND (reference sequence). CDR3 length: 14 amino acids. CDR3 region: CASSIRPGRETQYF. The CDR3 DNA reads TGTGCCAGTAGTATACGGCCAGGGAGGGAGACCCAGTACTTC.

This chain connects TRBV4-1 to TRBJ2-7; the D call may be TRBD1 or TRBD2 (5 bases each). The germline CDR1 and CDR2 sequences are MGHRA and YSYEKL. V lost 0 bases, J lost 3 bases, and 18 bases lay in between. The CDR3 is 17 residues long. For the CDR3, the DNA is TGCGCCAGCAGCCAAGATTTGGGACCTAACAACTACTACGAGCAGTACTTC. Its protein product is CASSQDLGPNNYYEQYF.

The chain links TRBV19 to TRBJ2-1; 9 nucleotides line up with TRBD1. CDR3 length equals 14 residues. After removal of 3 bases from V and 8 bases from J, the junction contained 5 bases not matched to a gene. Germline V lookup: CDR1 LNHDA, CDR2 SQIVND (reference sequence). CDR3 nucleotides: TGTGCCAGTAGTATCAGTTGGACAGGGGATGAGCAGTTCTTC. Translated, it gives CASSISWTGDEQFF.

The V gene is TRBV4-1, the J gene TRBJ2-1; D possibly corresponds to TRBD2 (6 bases). The CDR3 has 17 amino acids. V was cut by 0 bases and J by 2 bases, with 14 bases left in between. Germline CDR1 is MGHRA and CDR2 is YSYEKL. The DNA of the CDR3 is TGCGCCAGCAGCCAAGATCACGGGAGTCTTACCTACAATGAGCAGTTCTTC. Translated, it gives CASSQDHGSLTYNEQFF.

The rearrangement uses TRBV13 and TRBJ2-2, with TRBD1 as a possible D gene (7 bases). Trimming removed 4 bases at V and 3 bases at J, with 21 bases between. Looked up from germline, CDR1 is PRHDT and CDR2 is FYEKMQ (reference sequence). The length of the CDR3 is 18 residues. The CDR3: CASSSQTGRILDTGELFF. The CDR3 DNA sequence: TGTGCCAGCAGCTCACAGACAGGGAGGATTCTGGACACCGGGGAGCTGTTTTTT.

The chain joins TRBV6-6 to TRBJ1-2; D call uncertain. From germline, CDR1 is MNHNY and CDR2 SVGAGI (reference sequence). With 0 bases removed from V and 8 bases from J, the gap between germline ends came to 13 bases. The CDR3 runs 14 residues. In DNA form, the CDR3 reads TGTGCCAGCAGTTACTCGCCGGGTTCGGGGGGCTACACCTTC. As protein: CASSYSPGSGGYTF.

The rearrangement uses TRBV6-5 and TRBJ2-1, with D unresolved. In germline, CDR1 is MNHEY, CDR2 SVGAGI. The CDR3 loop spans 12 amino acids. The germline V and J ends were trimmed by 2 bases and 10 bases, with 9 bases remaining between them. The CDR3 loop reads CASSYPDGEQFF. In DNA form, the CDR3 reads TGTGCCAGCAGTTACCCTGATGGGGAGCAGTTCTTC.

The chain combines TRBV11-2 with TRBJ2-5; D is possibly TRBD2 (5 bases). The V end was cut by 7 bases, the J end by 4 bases, with 19 bases between. CDR1 is SGHAT, CDR2 FQNNGV, per germline. This CDR3 has 15 amino acids. The CDR3 nucleotides read TGTGCCAGCATCTTGGGAGCCGGACTCTTAGAGACCCAGTACTTC. Amino acids: CASILGAGLLETQYF.

The chain joins TRBV4-2 to TRBJ2-7, with 7 bases that match TRBD2. With V trimmed by 0 bases and J by 0 bases, 8 bases remained unmatched. Germline V gives CDR1 LGHNA, CDR2 YNFKEQ. The CDR3 has 17 amino acids. For the CDR3, the DNA is TGTGCCAGCAGCCAAGAAGCTGCTAGCGGAGTCTCCTACGAGCAGTACTTC. It codes for CASSQEAASGVSYEQYF.

The gene calls are TRBV27 and TRBJ2-1; unclear D gene. V was shortened by 1 base and J by 6 bases, with 7 bases between the two germline ends. The length of the CDR3 is 13 residues. In germline, CDR1 is MNHEY, CDR2 SMNVEV (reference sequence). CDR3 residues: CASSLFAGNEQFF. The CDR3 DNA reads as TGTGCCAGCAGTTTATTTGCTGGCAATGAGCAGTTCTTC.

The chain links TRBV6-5 to TRBJ2-3; TRBD2 matches at 7 bases. V trimming: 5 bases; J trimming: 2 bases; junction bases outside the gene matches: 4. From germline, CDR1 is MNHEY and CDR2 SVGAGI. CDR3 length equals 14 residues. The CDR3: CASSSGVLTDTQYF. The CDR3, as DNA: TGTGCCAGCAGTAGCGGGGTACTCACAGATACGCAGTATTTT.

The chain joins TRBV11-2 to TRBJ2-7; D is ambiguous. Germline CDR1 is SGHAT and CDR2 is FQNNGV. The ends were cut back, 5 bases at V and 3 bases at J, with 5 bases in the middle. The CDR3 extends over 11 amino acids. Written as DNA, the CDR3 is TGTGCCAGCAGCCTCTACTACGAGCAGTACTTC. Amino acids: CASSLYYEQYF.

V gene TRBV10-3 combines with J gene TRBJ2-7; TRBD2 aligns across 12 bases. V was clipped by 0 bases and J by 5 bases; unmatched bases: 5. This CDR3 region has 16 residues. CDR1 and CDR2 (germline): ENHRY, SYGVKD. CDR3 sequence reads: CAISESTSGSGDEQYF. CDR3 nucleotide sequence: TGTGCCATCAGTGAGTCGACTAGCGGGAGTGGAGACGAGCAGTACTTC.

V and J are TRBV7-3 and TRBJ2-3; 14 bases align to TRBD2. Per the germline V gene, CDR1 is SGHTA and CDR2 is FQGTGA. The V segment lost 5 bases and the J segment 6 bases; nucleotides outside the gene matches: 16. The CDR3 extends over 19 amino acids. CDR3 sequence reads: CASSAPGLAGGRHPDTQYF. The DNA of the CDR3 is TGTGCCAGCAGCGCCCCTGGACTAGCGGGAGGCCGCCATCCCGATACGCAGTATTTT.

The chain links TRBV15 to TRBJ2-7; D is tentatively TRBD1 or TRBD2 (5 bases each). There are 13 residues in the CDR3. The V end was cut by 5 bases, the J end by 0 bases, with 8 bases between. CDR1 and CDR2 (germline): LNHNV, YYDKDF (reference sequence). Here the CDR3 reads CATSRGRSYEQYF. The CDR3 bases are TGTGCCACCAGCCGGGGCCGCTCCTACGAGCAGTACTTC.

The genes are TRBV7-9 and TRBJ2-7, with 10 bases identical to TRBD1. The CDR3 consists of 12 residues. With V trimmed by 11 bases and J by 6 bases, 7 bases remained unmatched. The V gene's germline CDR1 is SEHNR and CDR2 FQNEAQ (reference sequence). CDR3 in DNA: TGTGCCGGTCGACAGGGGGCTGGCGAGCAGTACTTC. Its protein product is CAGRQGAGEQYF.

This clone was counted only a few times. This rearrangement joins TRBV4-1 to TRBJ1-1, with TRBD1 matching 10 bases. CDR3 size: 15 residues. Trimming removed 3 bases from V and 5 bases from J; junction bases left unmatched: 6. The germline gives CDR1 MGHRA, CDR2 YSYEKL. The CDR3 DNA reads as TGCGCCAGCAGCCATGTGCGGGACAGGGGTACTGAAGCTTTCTTT. It translates to CASSHVRDRGTEAFF.

This sequence joins TRBV28 and TRBJ2-7; D remains unclear. Germline CDR1 is MDHEN and CDR2 is SYDVKM. This CDR3 spans 11 amino acids. V was shortened by 8 bases and J by 3 bases, with 8 bases between the two germline ends. The DNA of the CDR3 is TGTGCCAGCGCGTTCTACTACGAGCAGTACTTC. Translated, it gives CASAFYYEQYF.

The rearrangement links TRBV10-2 to TRBJ2-7; tentatively, D is TRBD1 (5 bases). This CDR3 is built from 12 residues. CDR1 and CDR2 (germline): WSHSY, SAAADI. The V end lost 2 bases, the J end lost 5 bases, and 7 bases lay between the germline ends. The CDR3 loop reads CASSEGANEQYF. CDR3 nucleotide sequence: TGCGCCAGCAGTGAGGGGGCCAACGAGCAGTACTTC.

The chain employs TRBV30 and TRBJ2-5, with D maybe TRBD2 (6 bases). Trimming cost V 3 bases and J 2 bases, with 16 bases left between them. The CDR3 contains 15 residues. Germline assignment: CDR1 GTSNPN and CDR2 SVGIG (reference sequence). The CDR3 sequence: CAWSAGTLPQETQYF. CDR3 in DNA: TGTGCCTGGAGCGCCGGGACTTTACCTCAAGAGACCCAGTACTTC. Full variable domain (rest looked up from reference TRBV30 and TRBJ2-5): SQTIHQWPATLVQPVGSPLSLECTVEGTSNPNLYWYRQAAGRGLQLLFYSVGIGQISSEVPQNLSASRPQDRQFILSSKKLLLSDSGFYLCAWSAGTLPQETQYFGPGTRLLVL.

The chain has TRBV5-1 and TRBJ2-1; weak D call: TRBD2 (5 bases). The CDR3 has 13 residues. CDR1 SGHRS and CDR2 YFSETQ come from the germline V gene. Trimming removed 5 bases at V and 4 bases at J, with 10 bases between. The DNA for the CDR3 is TGCGCCAGCAGGGCCGAGGGTTACAATGAGCAGTTCTTC. As protein: CASRAEGYNEQFF.

The rearrangement uses TRBV5-1 and TRBJ1-1, with D uncertain. The ends were cut back, 5 bases at V and 8 bases at J, with 19 bases in the middle. The CDR3 loop spans 14 amino acids. Germline V gives CDR1 SGHRS, CDR2 YFSETQ. The CDR3 DNA reads TGCGCCAGCAGACCTCGGACGGGCCCTCCCGAAGCTTTCTTT. This codes for CASRPRTGPPEAFF.

The chain has TRBV18 and TRBJ2-7; D is ambiguous. Per the germline V gene, CDR1 is KGHSH and CDR2 is LQKENI. The CDR3 length is 13 residues. Between the trimmed V and J ends, which lost 3 bases and 4 bases, there was a span of 10 bases. The CDR3 DNA reads TGTGCCAGCTCACCCGGAGATGAATACGAGCAGTACTTC. It specifies CASSPGDEYEQYF.

This rearrangement joins TRBV29-1 to TRBJ2-1, with D perhaps TRBD2 (5 bases). Trimming pared 3 bases from V and 9 bases from J, leaving 12 bases between. Germline V CDR1 and CDR2: SQVTM, ANQGSEA. This CDR3 is 12 amino acids long. This CDR3 reads CSVETVGSEQFF. In DNA, the CDR3 is TGCAGCGTTGAGACGGTGGGGAGTGAGCAGTTCTTC.

This clone was detected once. This chain uses TRBV7-9 with TRBJ2-7; 10 bases agree with TRBD1. CDR1 and CDR2 from the germline V gene are SEHNR and FQNEAQ (reference sequence). CDR3 length: 15 amino acids. Losses at the gene ends were 5 bases for V and 6 bases for J; bases not matched to a gene: 10. The CDR3: CASSRPTGGKREQYF. The DNA for the CDR3 is TGTGCCAGCAGCCGCCCGACAGGGGGCAAACGCGAGCAGTACTTC.

The J gene is TRBJ2-2, the V gene TRBV7-9; D is perhaps TRBD1 (6 bases). The germline gives CDR1 SEHNR, CDR2 FQNEAQ (reference sequence). The CDR3 is made up of 14 amino acids. Between the trimmed V and J ends, which lost 3 bases and 3 bases, there was a span of 8 bases. CDR3 nucleotide sequence: TGTGCCAGCAGCTTCAACAGGGACACCGGGGAGCTGTTTTTT. Its translation is CASSFNRDTGELFF.

The V gene is TRBV15, the J gene TRBJ2-3; D perhaps matches TRBD2 (5 bases). The CDR3 runs to 15 residues. Germline CDR1 reads LNHNV; CDR2 reads YYDKDF (reference sequence). Trimming removed 5 bases at V and 1 base at J, with 13 bases between. The CDR3 here is CATSPQRSGTDTQYF. CDR3 sequence (DNA): TGTGCCACCAGCCCCCAGCGGAGTGGCACAGATACGCAGTATTTT.

The V call is TRBV28, the J call TRBJ2-1, with 9 bases lining up with TRBD2. CDR3 length equals 18 residues. Germline CDR1 and CDR2: MDHEN and SYDVKM. V was clipped by 7 bases and J by 1 base; unmatched bases: 14. The CDR3 sequence is CASNLPGREGRSYNEQFF. The CDR3, as DNA: TGTGCCAGCAACCTGCCTGGGCGGGAGGGCCGGTCCTACAATGAGCAGTTCTTC.